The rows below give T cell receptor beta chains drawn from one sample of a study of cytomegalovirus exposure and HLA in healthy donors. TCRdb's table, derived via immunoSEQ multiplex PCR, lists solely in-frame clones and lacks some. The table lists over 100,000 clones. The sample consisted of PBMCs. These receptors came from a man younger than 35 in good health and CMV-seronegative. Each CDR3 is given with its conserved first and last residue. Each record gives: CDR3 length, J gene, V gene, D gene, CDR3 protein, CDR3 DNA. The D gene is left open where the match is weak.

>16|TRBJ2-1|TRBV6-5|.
CASSYSIGVSHNEQFF
TGTGCCAGCAGTTACTCGATAGGGGTATCCCACAATGAGCAGTTCTTC
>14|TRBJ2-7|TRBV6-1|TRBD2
CASSEGEGPDEQYF
TGTGCCAGCAGTGAAGGGGAGGGCCCGGACGAGCAGTACTTC
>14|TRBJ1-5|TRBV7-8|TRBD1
CASRTGGGNQPQHF
TGTGCCAGCAGAACAGGGGGAGGGAATCAGCCCCAGCATTTT
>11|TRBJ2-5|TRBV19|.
CAPSFVETQYF
TGTGCCCCCTCCTTCGTTGAGACCCAGTACTTC
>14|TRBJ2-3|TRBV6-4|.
CASSDSKGADTQYF
TGTGCCAGCAGTGACTCGAAAGGGGCAGATACGCAGTATTTT
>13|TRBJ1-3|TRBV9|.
CASSVVLAGTIYF
TGTGCCAGCAGCGTAGTACTGGCGGGGACCATATATTTT
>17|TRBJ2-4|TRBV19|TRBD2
CASRPGLAGGAKNIQYF
TGTGCCAGTAGGCCGGGACTAGCGGGGGGGGCCAAAAACATTCAGTACTTC
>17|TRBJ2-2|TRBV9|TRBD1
CASTDRGRFGNTGELFF
TGCGCCAGTACCGACAGGGGGCGATTCGGGAACACCGGGGAGCTGTTTTTT
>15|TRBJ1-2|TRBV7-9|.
CASSLDAGRKHGYTF
TGTGCCAGCAGCTTAGACGCAGGTCGGAAACATGGCTACACCTTC
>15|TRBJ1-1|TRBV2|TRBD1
CASRPRQGSTTEAFF
TGTGCCAGCAGACCCAGACAGGGCTCTACGACTGAAGCTTTCTTT
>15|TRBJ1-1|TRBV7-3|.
CASSATPGYDTEAFF
TGTGCCAGCAGCGCGACCCCGGGGTATGACACTGAAGCTTTCTTT
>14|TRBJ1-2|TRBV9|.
CASSVVGGVRGYTF
TGTGCCAGCAGCGTAGTTGGGGGGGTCCGTGGCTACACCTTC
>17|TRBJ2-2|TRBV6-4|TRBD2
CASNRLAGAERTGELFF
TGTGCCAGCAACAGACTAGCGGGAGCCGAGCGCACCGGGGAGCTGTTTTTT
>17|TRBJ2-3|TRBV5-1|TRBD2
CASSSFLAGGSTDTQYF
TGCGCCAGCAGCTCGTTCCTAGCGGGAGGGAGCACAGATACGCAGTATTTT
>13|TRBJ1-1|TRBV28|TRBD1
CASSRTGDTEAFF
TGTGCCAGCAGTAGGACAGGGGACACTGAAGCTTTCTTT
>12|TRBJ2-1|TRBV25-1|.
CASSESSNEQFF
TGTGCCAGCAGTGAATCCTCCAATGAGCAGTTCTTC
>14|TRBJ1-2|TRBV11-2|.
CASSLPDRTDGYTF
TGTGCCAGCAGCTTACCAGACAGGACGGATGGCTACACCTTC
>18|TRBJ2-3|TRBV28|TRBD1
CASSLPGQGLRGTDTQYF
TGTGCCAGCAGTTTACCGGGACAGGGTTTAAGAGGCACAGATACGCAGTATTTT
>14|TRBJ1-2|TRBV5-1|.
CASSLIRGALGYTF
TGCGCCAGCAGCTTGATTCGGGGGGCCCTCGGCTACACCTTC
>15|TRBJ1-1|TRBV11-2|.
CASSLRGALNTEAFF
TGTGCCAGCAGCTTACGGGGGGCGTTGAACACTGAAGCTTTCTTT
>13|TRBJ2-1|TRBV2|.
CAGGEQAYNEQFF
TGTGCCGGAGGGGAGCAGGCCTACAATGAGCAGTTCTTC
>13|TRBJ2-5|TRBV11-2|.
CASRRQVQETQYF
TGTGCCAGCAGGAGACAGGTCCAAGAGACCCAGTACTTC
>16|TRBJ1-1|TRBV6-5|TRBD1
CASSYSAGQGNTEAFF
TGTGCCAGCAGTTACTCGGCGGGACAGGGGAACACTGAAGCTTTCTTT
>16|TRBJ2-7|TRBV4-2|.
CASSQGEGDPAYEQYF
TGTGCCAGCAGCCAAGGAGAGGGAGACCCTGCCTACGAGCAGTACTTC
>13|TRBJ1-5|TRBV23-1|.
CASSRRAHQPQHF
TGCGCCAGCAGTCGGAGGGCCCATCAGCCCCAGCATTTT
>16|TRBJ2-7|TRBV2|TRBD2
CASSFAGGTQDYEQYF
TGTGCCAGCAGTTTTGCGGGGGGTACCCAAGACTACGAGCAGTACTTC
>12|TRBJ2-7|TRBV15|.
CATSTRVSTQYF
TGTGCCACCAGCACCAGGGTTTCAACCCAGTACTTC
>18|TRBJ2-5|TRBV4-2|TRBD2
CASSQDAWRLAGQETQYF
TGTGCCAGCAGCCAGGACGCATGGAGACTAGCGGGGCAAGAGACCCAGTACTTC